This T cell receptor (beta chain) appears in the sequencing data of a study of control samples from healthy donors and cancer patients. Trimming took 2 bases from V and 8 from J, leaving 15 bases between them. CDR1 is SGHTA and CDR2 is FQGNSA in the germline V gene. The CDR3 totals 14 residues. Clones were read by immunoSEQ multiplex PCR, and TCRdb kept only the in-frame ones, dropping some. The sample shows more than 70,000 clones, 91% of them seen only once. The receptor was isolated from a woman aged 25-40 years in good health. Sequencing was done on a sample of blood. The chain is built from TRBV7-2 and TRBJ1-2; D ambiguous. The CDR3: CASSLSVGRQGYTF. Here the CDR3 DNA reads TGTGCCAGCAGCTTATCCGTAGGGCGGCAGGGCTACACCTTC.